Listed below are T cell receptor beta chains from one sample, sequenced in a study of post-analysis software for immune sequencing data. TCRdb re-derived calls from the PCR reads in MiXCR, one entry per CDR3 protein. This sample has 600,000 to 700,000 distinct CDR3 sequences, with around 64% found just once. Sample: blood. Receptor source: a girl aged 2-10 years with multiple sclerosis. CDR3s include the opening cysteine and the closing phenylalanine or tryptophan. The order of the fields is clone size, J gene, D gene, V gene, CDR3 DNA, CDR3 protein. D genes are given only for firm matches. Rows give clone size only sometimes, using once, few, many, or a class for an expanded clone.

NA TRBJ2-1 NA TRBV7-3 TGTGCCAGCAGCGCGTACGGGGAGCAGTTCTTC CASSAYGEQFF
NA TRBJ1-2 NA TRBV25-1 TGTGCCAGCAGTGTTGGCAGGGCCTATGGCTACACCTTC CASSVGRAYGYTF
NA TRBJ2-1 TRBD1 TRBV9 TGTGCCAGCAGCGTAGTTGGGACAGGTTCGTGGAATGAGCAGTTCTTC CASSVVGTGSWNEQFF
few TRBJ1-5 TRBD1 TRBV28 TGTGCCAGCAGTAGCGGACAGGGTTGGCAGCCCCAGCATTTT CASSSGQGWQPQHF
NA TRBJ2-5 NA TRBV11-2 TGTGCCAGCAGCTTAGAGCCGGGGGCCAGGGAGACCCAGTACTTC CASSLEPGARETQYF
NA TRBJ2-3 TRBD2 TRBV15 TGTGCCACCAGCAGAGAGAGGGGCCGACTAGCGCACACAGATACGCAGTATTTT CATSRERGRLAHTDTQYF
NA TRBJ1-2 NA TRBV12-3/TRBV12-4 TGTGCCAGCAGGCCGGGATACTATGGCTACACCTTC CASRPGYYGYTF
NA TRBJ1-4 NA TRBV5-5 TGTGCCAGCAGCCCCACAGAAGTCTCCGAAAAACTGTTTTTT CASSPTEVSEKLFF
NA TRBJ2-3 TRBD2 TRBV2 TGTGCCAGCAGGAAGAGCGGGGGACCCTCAGATACGCAGTATTTT CASRKSGGPSDTQYF
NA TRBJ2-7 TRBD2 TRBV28 TGTGCCAGCAGTAATTACCCTAATAGCGGGGGTGAGCAGTACTTC CASSNYPNSGGEQYF
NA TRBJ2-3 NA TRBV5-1 TGCGCCAGCAGCTTGGATCCAGGGGCAGATACGCAGTATTTT CASSLDPGADTQYF
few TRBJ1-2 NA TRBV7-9 TGTGCCAGCAGCTTAGGAACCGGCCAGAACAGCTATGGCTACACCTTC CASSLGTGQNSYGYTF
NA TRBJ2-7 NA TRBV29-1 TGCAGCGTTGAAGATCGGAAACCGACCGGGACCCAAACATCCTACGAGCAGTACTTC CSVEDRKPTGTQTSYEQYF
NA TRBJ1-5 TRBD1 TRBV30 TGTGCCTGGAGTTGGATGACAGGGCAGGATTATCAGCCCCAGCATTTT CAWSWMTGQDYQPQHF
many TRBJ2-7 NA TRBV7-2 TGTGCCAGCAGCTTCGGGCCTTCTTTATTCTACGAGCAGTACTTC CASSFGPSLFYEQYF
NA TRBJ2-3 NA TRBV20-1 TGCAGTGCCCGGGGGGTTACGGGGGCCACAGATACGCAGTATTTT CSARGVTGATDTQYF
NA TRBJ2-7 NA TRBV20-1 TGCAGTGCTAGGTCTTCAGGGGAGAACGAGCAGTACTTC CSARSSGENEQYF
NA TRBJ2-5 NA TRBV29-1 TGCAGCGTTGATTTTGGGGGACAAGAGCCCCAGTACTTC CSVDFGGQEPQYF
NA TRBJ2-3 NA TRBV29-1 TGCAGCGTTGAAGCAGGGCTGATAGATACGCAGTATTTT CSVEAGLIDTQYF
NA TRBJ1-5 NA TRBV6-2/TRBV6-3 TGTGCCAGCAGCTATTCAGTCCCTGGTCCGCCCCAGCATTTT CASSYSVPGPPQHF
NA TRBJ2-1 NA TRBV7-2 TGTGCCAGCAGCTTAAATGAGAGGGTACGGGCGTTCTTC CASSLNERVRAFF
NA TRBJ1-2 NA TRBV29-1 TGCAGCGTTGAACCCCCCGGAGACTATGGCTACACCTTC CSVEPPGDYGYTF
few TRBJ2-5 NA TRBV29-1 TGCAGCGTCCGAGAAAGGTTACCTCGGGGGACCCAGTACTTC CSVRERLPRGTQYF
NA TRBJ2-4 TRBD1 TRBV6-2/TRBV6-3 TGTGCCAGCAGTAGCCGCGGTCATGTTGTAGGGGGCGGCATTCAGTACTTC CASSSRGHVVGGGIQYF
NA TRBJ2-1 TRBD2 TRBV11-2 TGTGCCAGCAGCCTCCTAGGTCCGGGACTAGCGGGACCTGAGCAGTTCTTC CASSLLGPGLAGPEQFF
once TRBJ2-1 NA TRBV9 TGTGCCAGCAGCGTAAGGGTGGGGGAGATCAATGAGCAGTTCTTC CASSVRVGEINEQFF
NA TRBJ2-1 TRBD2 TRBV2 TGTGCCAGCGTGACTAGCGGGATATACAATGAGCAGTTCTTC CASVTSGIYNEQFF
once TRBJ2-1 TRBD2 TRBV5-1 TGCGCCAGCACCCCTTCACTAGCGGGAGTAGGTACCTACAATGAGCAGTTCTTC CASTPSLAGVGTYNEQFF
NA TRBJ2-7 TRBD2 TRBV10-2 TGCGCCAGCAGTCGGACTAGCTCCGCCGAGCAGTACTTC CASSRTSSAEQYF
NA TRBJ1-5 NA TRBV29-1 TGCAGCGTGGGGGCTGAAGGGCCCCAGCATTTT CSVGAEGPQHF
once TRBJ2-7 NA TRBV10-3 TGTGCCATCAGTCCAGAAGCCTACGAGCAGTACTTC CAISPEAYEQYF
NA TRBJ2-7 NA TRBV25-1 TGTGCCAGCAGTGGATTCTGGGACAAGGAATACGAGCAGTACTTC CASSGFWDKEYEQYF
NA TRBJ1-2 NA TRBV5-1 TGCGCCAGCAGCTTGGCCGGGATCTTAAGGACGGCTAACTATGGCTACACCTTC CASSLAGILRTANYGYTF
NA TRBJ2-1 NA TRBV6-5 TGTGCCAGCAGACCCCCCCAGGGGGGCTCGAATGAGCAGTTCTTC CASRPPQGGSNEQFF
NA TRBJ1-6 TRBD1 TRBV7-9 TGTGCCAGCAGCTTAGGAGGAGGCCGGGACAGTTCACCCCTCCACTTT CASSLGGGRDSSPLHF
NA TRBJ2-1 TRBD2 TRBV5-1 TGCGCCAGCAGCTCAGCGGGGGGTTTACACAATGAGCAGTTCTTC CASSSAGGLHNEQFF
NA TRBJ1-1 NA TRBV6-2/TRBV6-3 TGTGCCAGTAGGCGTGGCGGGGAGAACACTGAAGCTTTCTTT CASRRGGENTEAFF